This T cell receptor (beta chain) was recovered during a study of identical twins. TCRdb used MiXCR to reprocess the 5' RACE reads, holding one entry per CDR3 protein. The table records about 890,000 distinct CDR3 sequences, more than 9% of them present only once. Losses at the gene ends were 7 bases for V and 7 bases for J; bases not matched to a gene: 8. The CDR3 is 13 amino acids. These data were likewise used in another study, on yellow fever vaccine responses in identical twins.

Material: PBMCs. The chain recombines TRBV12-3 or TRBV12-4 with TRBJ1-2; 8 bases are shared with TRBD1. The TCR was taken from a woman between 18 and 29 years old in good health. In DNA, the CDR3 is TGTGCCAGCAAAACCGGGACAGGATTTGGCTACACCTTC. Translation: CASKTGTGFGYTF.